This T cell receptor (beta chain) was captured in a study of blood T cell repertoires in COVID-19 (TCRdb year 2020). Background on the whole study: Collaborator samples came from the United States, Italy and Spain and covered acute and convalescent phases of COVID-19. The prospective study material was composed of cDNA or gDNA derived from T cells, B-cell-depleted T cells, or PBMCs. Nearly every sample came with metadata listing a de-identified subject ID, COVID-19 status, age in years and sex. The repertoires were released in a freely available public database intended as a resource for research on the immune response to SARS-CoV-2. Samples came from the ongoing ImmuneRACE study (first 160 participants) plus 1,254 subjects from 6 global collaborators. Deeply sampled blood TCRbeta repertoires from subjects exposed to, actively infected with, or recovered from COVID-19 were included in the dataset. HLA class I and class II types, where available, came from metadata supplied by the sample provider rather than from assay-based typing.

TCRbeta CDR3 regions were amplified from genomic DNA by means of the immunoSEQ Assay, a bias-controlled multiplex PCR. The study's processing was this. The number of nucleated cells in each sample was estimated by amplification of reference gene primers within the assay. To quantify the absolute abundance of each unique TCRbeta CDR3 rearrangement, sequence reads were collapsed and filtered. For each sample, productive Simpson clonality was calculated as the square root of Simpson's diversity index over productive rearrangements. TCRdb mirrors the immuneACCESS table, restricted to in-frame sequences. Some clones are absent from its copies; in checked studies, under half trace to an unresolved V gene, and the reason for the others is unknown. V and J calls and clone size are as listed in that table; D and trimming were resolved from the DNA. The sample table contains approximately 74,000 clones; only one count was recorded for roughly 80% of them. The top ten clones comprise around 5% of the sample.

Comment on this clone: This clone's antigen is unknown. No quality values exist for individual bases; no much larger clone is one base distant.

The collaborating institutions used their own protocols to collect whole blood in K2EDTA tubes. For TCRbeta analysis, collaborators shipped samples in one of three forms: frozen whole blood, isolated PBMCs, or DNA extracted from either of those sample types. Including the terminal cysteine and phenylalanine, the CDR3 comprises 15 residues. The DNA shown is the 45-base CDR3, in frame from base 1. CDR1 SEHNR and CDR2 FQNEAQ were looked up in the germline V gene (reference sequence). V lost 5 bases and J lost 4 bases, and the count of bases not matched to a germline gene is 7. What the research found in general, with its limitations: How much clinical and demographic metadata was included differed by source and by participant, and the metadata was provided uncurated.

The rearrangement joined TRBV7-9 to TRBJ1-2; 10 bases in the junction line up with TRBD1. The sequenced sample consisted of peripheral blood. This clonotype was obtained from a woman at least 80 years old with active or convalescent COVID-19. The DNA sequence follows: TGTGCCAGCAGCCGTGGACAGGGGGGTAGCTATGGCTACACCTTC. Translated, this gives CASSRGQGGSYGYTF.